One sample yielded the 6 T cell receptor beta chains listed below, sequenced in a study of identical twins. MiXCR, applied by TCRdb to the 5' RACE reads, yields one record per CDR3 protein. The sample includes about 160,000 distinct CDR3 sequences, roughly 3.2% of them seen just once. The specimen sequenced was memory T cells sorted from blood. The receptors shown here come from a young man in good health.

This clonotype was seen at least ten times. J is TRBJ1-1 and V is TRBV20-1, with D hard to call. Deletions cut 2 bases from V and 4 bases from J, with 14 bases between. The CDR3 runs to 14 residues. Looked up from germline, CDR1 is DFQATT and CDR2 is SNEGSKA (reference sequence). CDR3: CSARPPTVGTEAFF. DNA for the CDR3: TGCAGTGCTAGACCCCCGACGGTAGGCACTGAAGCTTTCTTT.

This clonotype was observed at least ten times. The chain carries TRBV3-1 and TRBJ2-7; 8 bases are a match to TRBD1. The CDR3 sequence is 16 residues long. With 4 bases clipped from V and 3 bases from J, the junction kept 11 bases outside the gene matches. From germline, CDR1 is LGHDT and CDR2 YNNKEL (reference sequence). CDR3 sequence (DNA): TGTGCCAGCAGCCGAGACGACAGGGGCGGTTTCTACGAGCAGTACTTC. This encodes CASSRDDRGGFYEQYF.

V is TRBV5-1 and J is TRBJ1-4; D uncertain. Trimming took off 4 bases at V and 5 bases at J, with 9 bases between the two ends. Germline CDR1 and CDR2: SGHRS and YFSETQ. The CDR3 runs to 13 residues. The chain's CDR3 is CASSPYQNEKLFF. In DNA form, the CDR3 reads TGCGCCAGCAGCCCTTATCAAAATGAAAAACTGTTTTTT.

This clonotype was seen many times. CDR3 amino acids: CASSERAGGIYNEQFF. CDR3 bases: TGTGCCAGCAGTGAGAGGGCGGGAGGAATCTACAATGAGCAGTTCTTC. V usage is TRBV2 and J usage is TRBJ2-1; 8 positions match TRBD2. The CDR3 is 16 amino acids. Losses at the gene ends were 3 bases for V and 3 bases for J; bases not matched to a gene: 7. Germline-derived CDR1 and CDR2 are SNHLY and FYNNEI.

The table lists this clonotype with many counts. In DNA form, the CDR3 reads TGTGCCAGCGCCCCCGGTCCCCGAGGGACTGAAGCTTTCTTT. Protein: CASAPGPRGTEAFF. The chain links TRBV28 to TRBJ1-1, with D unresolved. This CDR3 spans 14 amino acids. In germline, CDR1 is MDHEN, CDR2 SYDVKM. The V end lost 8 bases, the J end lost 5 bases, and 18 bases lay between the germline ends.

There are many counts of this clonotype. This rearrangement joins TRBV15 to TRBJ2-1; D remains unclear. Germline V gene sequence: CDR1 LNHNV, CDR2 YYDKDF (reference sequence). V was pared by 4 bases and J by 7 bases, with 8 bases between. This CDR3 contains 12 residues. The chain's CDR3 is CATSTIRNEQFF. In DNA form, the CDR3 reads TGTGCCACCAGCACAATCAGGAATGAGCAGTTCTTC. Filled out from reference TRBV15 and TRBJ2-1, the complete variable domain reads DAMVIQNPRYQVTQFGKPVTLSCSQTLNHNVMYWYQQKSSQAPKLLFHYYDKDFNNEADTPDNFQSRRPNTSFCFLDIRSPGLGDTAMYLCATSTIRNEQFFGPGTRLTVL.